This TCR beta chain was identified in a study of T cells in Graves' hyperthyroidism and ophthalmopathy. Concerning this clonotype: Its specificity is not known. This may stem from a read error, because a much larger clone lies one nucleotide away.

The TCR beta CDR3 regions underwent amplification using RNA transcripts as the source. A first-round RT-PCR of the TCR CDR3 used the HTBI primer set. From the multiplex PCR reads, TCRdb called clonotypes with MiXCR, one entry per CDR3 protein. This table holds hundreds of thousands of distinct CDR3 sequences, approximately 15% found once. This CDR3 comprises 18 residues. Germline V lookup: CDR1 KGHDR, CDR2 SFDVKD. General study results and limits: Also found in blood were most expanded thyroid clonotypes above 0.001.

What was sequenced was blood. The chain couples TRBV24-1 to TRBJ2-3; 13 bases are a match to TRBD2. The clonotype originates from a woman between 25 and 40 years old with Graves' hyperthyroidism that later progressed to Graves' ophthalmopathy. The CDR3 here is CAISDLDGTSGTYYTQYF. The CDR3 DNA reads TGTGCCATCAGTGATTTGGACGGGACTAGCGGGACCTATTATACGCAGTATTTT.